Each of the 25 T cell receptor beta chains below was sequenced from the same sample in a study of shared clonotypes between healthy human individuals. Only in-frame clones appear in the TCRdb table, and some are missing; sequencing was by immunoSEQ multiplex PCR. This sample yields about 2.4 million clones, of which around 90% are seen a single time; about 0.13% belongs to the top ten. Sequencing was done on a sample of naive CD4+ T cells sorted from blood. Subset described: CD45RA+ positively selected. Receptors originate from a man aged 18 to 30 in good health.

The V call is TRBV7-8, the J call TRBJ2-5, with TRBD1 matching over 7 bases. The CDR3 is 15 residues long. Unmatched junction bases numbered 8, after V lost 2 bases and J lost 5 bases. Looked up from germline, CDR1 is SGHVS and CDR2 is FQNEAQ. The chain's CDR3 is CASSLLGGARETQYF. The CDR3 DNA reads TGTGCCAGCAGCTTATTAGGGGGCGCCCGGGAGACCCAGTACTTC.

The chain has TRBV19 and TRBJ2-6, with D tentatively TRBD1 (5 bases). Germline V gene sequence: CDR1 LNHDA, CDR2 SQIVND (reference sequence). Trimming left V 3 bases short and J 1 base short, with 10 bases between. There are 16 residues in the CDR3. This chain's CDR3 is CASSMGRVSGANVLTF. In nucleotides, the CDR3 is TGTGCCAGTAGTATGGGCAGGGTTTCTGGGGCCAACGTCCTGACTTTC.

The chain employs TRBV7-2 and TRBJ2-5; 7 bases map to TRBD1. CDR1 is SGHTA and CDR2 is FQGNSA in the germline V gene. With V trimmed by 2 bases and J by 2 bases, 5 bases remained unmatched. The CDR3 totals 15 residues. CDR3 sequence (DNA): TGTGCCAGCAGCTTAATTCCGGGACAGCAAGAGACCCAGTACTTC. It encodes CASSLIPGQQETQYF.

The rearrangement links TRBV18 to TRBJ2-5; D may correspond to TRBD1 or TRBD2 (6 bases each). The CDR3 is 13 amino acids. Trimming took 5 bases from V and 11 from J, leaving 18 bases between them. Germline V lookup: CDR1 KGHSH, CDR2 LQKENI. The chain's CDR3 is CASSSGAEREQYF. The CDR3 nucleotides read TGTGCCAGCTCATCGGGGGCAGAGAGGGAGCAGTACTTC.

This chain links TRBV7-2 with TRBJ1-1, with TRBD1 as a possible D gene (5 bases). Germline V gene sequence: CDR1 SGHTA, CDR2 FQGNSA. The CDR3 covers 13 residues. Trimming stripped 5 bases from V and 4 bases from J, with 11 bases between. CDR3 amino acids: CASSLRTRTEAFF. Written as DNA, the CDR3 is TGTGCCAGCAGCCTCCGGACACGCACTGAAGCTTTCTTT. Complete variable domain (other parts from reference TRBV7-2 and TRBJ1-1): GAGVSQSPSNKVTEKGKDVELRCDPISGHTALYWYRQSLGQGLEFLIYFQGNSAPDKSGLPSDRFSAERTGGSVSTLTIQRTQQEDSAVYLCASSLRTRTEAFFGQGTRLTVV.

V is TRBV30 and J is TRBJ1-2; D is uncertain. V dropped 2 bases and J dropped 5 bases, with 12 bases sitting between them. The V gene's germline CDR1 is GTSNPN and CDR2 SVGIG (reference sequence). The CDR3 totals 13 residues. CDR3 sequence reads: CAWSTGESYGYTF. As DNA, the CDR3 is TGTGCCTGGAGTACCGGGGAGAGTTATGGCTACACCTTC.

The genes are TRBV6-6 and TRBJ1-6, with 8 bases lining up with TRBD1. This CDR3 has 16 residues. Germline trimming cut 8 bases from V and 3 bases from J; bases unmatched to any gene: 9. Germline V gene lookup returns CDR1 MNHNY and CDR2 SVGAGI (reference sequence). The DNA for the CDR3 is TGTGCCAGCCGCGCGGCAGGGGGCATCTATAATTCACCCCTCCACTTT. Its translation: CASRAAGGIYNSPLHF.

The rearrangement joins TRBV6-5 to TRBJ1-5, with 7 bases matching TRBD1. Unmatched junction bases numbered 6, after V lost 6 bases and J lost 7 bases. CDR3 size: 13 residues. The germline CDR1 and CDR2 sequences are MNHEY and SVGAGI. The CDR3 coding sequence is TGTGCCAGCAGACGACAGGGAGAACAGCCCCAGCATTTT. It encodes CASRRQGEQPQHF.

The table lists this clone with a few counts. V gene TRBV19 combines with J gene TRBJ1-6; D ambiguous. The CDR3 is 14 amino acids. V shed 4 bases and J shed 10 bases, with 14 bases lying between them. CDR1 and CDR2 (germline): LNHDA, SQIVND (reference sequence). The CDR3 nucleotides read TGTGCCAGTAGTAGGGAGAAGGGAGGATCACCCCTCCACTTT. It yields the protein CASSREKGGSPLHF.

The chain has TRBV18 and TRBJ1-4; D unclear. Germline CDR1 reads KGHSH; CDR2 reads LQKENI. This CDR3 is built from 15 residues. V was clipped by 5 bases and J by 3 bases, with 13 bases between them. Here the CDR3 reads CASSVYFGSNEKLFF. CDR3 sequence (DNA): TGTGCCAGCTCAGTTTACTTCGGGTCTAATGAAAAACTGTTTTTT. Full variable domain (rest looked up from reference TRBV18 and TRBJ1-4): NAGVMQNPRHLVRRRGQEARLRCSPMKGHSHVYWYRQLPEEGLKFMVYLQKENIIDESGMPKERFSAEFPKEGPSILRIQQVVRGDSAAYFCASSVYFGSNEKLFFGSGTQLSVL.

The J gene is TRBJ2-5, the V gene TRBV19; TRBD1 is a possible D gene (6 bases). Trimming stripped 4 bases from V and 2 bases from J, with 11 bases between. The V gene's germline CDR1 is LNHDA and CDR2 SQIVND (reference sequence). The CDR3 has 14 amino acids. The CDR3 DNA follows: TGTGCCAGTAGTAGAAGGACAGCACAAGAGACCCAGTACTTC. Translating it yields CASSRRTAQETQYF.

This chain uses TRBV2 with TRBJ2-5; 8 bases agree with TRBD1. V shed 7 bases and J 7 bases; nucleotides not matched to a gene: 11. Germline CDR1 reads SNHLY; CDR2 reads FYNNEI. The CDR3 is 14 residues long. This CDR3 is CASIDRGSRGTQYF. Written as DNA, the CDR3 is TGTGCCAGCATAGACAGGGGAAGCCGGGGGACCCAGTACTTC.

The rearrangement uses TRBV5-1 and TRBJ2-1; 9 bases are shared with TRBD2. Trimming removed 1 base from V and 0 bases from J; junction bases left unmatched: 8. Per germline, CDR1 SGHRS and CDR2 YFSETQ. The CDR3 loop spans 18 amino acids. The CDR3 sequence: CASSLSASGTSSYNEQFF. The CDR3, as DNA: TGCGCCAGCAGCTTGTCTGCTAGCGGGACGAGCTCCTACAATGAGCAGTTCTTC.

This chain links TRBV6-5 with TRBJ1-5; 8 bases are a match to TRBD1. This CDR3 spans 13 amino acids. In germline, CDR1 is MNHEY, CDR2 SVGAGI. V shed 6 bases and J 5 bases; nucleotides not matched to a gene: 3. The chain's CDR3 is CASRQGVDQPQHF. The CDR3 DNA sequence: TGTGCCAGCAGACAGGGGGTTGATCAGCCCCAGCATTTT.

The CDR3 DNA reads TGTGCCATCAGGAGGGTTGATGAGCAGTTCTTC. It codes for CAIRRVDEQFF. The rearrangement links TRBV10-3 to TRBJ2-1, with a possible D match to TRBD2 (5 bases). CDR3 length equals 11 residues. In germline, CDR1 is ENHRY, CDR2 SYGVKD. V lost 6 bases to trimming and J lost 8 bases, with 8 bases between them.

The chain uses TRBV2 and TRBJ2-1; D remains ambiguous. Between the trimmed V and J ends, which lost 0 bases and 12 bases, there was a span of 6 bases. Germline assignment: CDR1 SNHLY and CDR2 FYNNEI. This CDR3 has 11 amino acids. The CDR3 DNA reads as TGTGCCAGCAGTGAAGCGCTGAGGCAGTTCTTC. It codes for CASSEALRQFF.

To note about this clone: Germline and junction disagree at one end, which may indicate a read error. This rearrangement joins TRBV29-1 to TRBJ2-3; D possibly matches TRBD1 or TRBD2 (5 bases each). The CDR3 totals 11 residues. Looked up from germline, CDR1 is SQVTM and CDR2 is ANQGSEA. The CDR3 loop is CSVSVGTFSDF. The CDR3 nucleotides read TGCAGCGTCTCCGTCGGGACCTTCTCGGATTTT.

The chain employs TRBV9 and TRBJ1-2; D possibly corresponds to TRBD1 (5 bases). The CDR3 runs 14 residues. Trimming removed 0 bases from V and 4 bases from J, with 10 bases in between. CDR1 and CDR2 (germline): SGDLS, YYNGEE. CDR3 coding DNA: TGTGCCAGCAGCGTAGAGGTAGGGACCTATGGCTACACCTTC. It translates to CASSVEVGTYGYTF.

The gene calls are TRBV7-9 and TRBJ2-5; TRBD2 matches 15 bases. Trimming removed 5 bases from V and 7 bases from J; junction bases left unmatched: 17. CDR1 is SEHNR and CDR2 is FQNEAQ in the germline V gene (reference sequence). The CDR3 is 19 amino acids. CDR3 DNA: TGTGCCAGCAGCCTTAGGACTAGCGGGGGGGACCCCCGATTTGGGACCCAGTACTTC. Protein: CASSLRTSGGDPRFGTQYF. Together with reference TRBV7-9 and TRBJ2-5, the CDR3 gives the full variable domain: DTGVSQNPRHKITKRGQNVTFRCDPISEHNRLYWYRQTLGQGPEFLTYFQNEAQLEKSRLLSDRFSAERPKGSFSTLEIQRTEQGDSAMYLCASSLRTSGGDPRFGTQYFGPGTRLLVL.

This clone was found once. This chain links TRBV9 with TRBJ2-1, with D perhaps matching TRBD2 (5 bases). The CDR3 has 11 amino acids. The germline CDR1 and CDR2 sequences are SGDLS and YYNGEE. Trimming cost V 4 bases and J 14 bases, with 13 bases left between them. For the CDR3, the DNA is TGTGCCAGCAGCCATAATGCGGGCAAGTTCTTC. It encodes CASSHNAGKFF.

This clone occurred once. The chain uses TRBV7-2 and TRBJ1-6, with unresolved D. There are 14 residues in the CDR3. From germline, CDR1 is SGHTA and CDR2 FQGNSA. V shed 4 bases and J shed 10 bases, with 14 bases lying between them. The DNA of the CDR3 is TGTGCCAGCAGCTCACGGGCATCTCCCTCACCCCTCCACTTT. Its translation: CASSSRASPSPLHF.

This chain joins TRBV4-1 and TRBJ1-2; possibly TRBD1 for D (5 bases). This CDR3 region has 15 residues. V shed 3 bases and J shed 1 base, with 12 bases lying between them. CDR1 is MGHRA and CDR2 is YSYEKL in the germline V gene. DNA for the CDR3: TGCGCCAGCAGCCAGAAGACAGAAGGTAACTATGGCTACACCTTC. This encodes CASSQKTEGNYGYTF.

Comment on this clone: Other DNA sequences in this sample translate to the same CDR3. The CDR3 reads CASSLARVTDTQYF. The DNA for the CDR3 is TGCGCCAGCAGCTTGGCCAGGGTCACAGATACGCAGTATTTT. V gene TRBV5-1 combines with J gene TRBJ2-3; the D gene is possibly TRBD1 (5 bases). This CDR3 has 14 amino acids. Between the trimmed V and J ends, which lost 0 bases and 2 bases, there was a span of 7 bases. CDR1 SGHRS and CDR2 YFSETQ come from the germline V gene.

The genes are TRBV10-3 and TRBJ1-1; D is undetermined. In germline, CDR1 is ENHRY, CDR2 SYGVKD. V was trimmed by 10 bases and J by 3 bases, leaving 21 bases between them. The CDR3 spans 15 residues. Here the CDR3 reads CATTSANDLDTEAFF. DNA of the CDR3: TGTGCCACCACCTCGGCTAATGATTTGGACACTGAAGCTTTCTTT.

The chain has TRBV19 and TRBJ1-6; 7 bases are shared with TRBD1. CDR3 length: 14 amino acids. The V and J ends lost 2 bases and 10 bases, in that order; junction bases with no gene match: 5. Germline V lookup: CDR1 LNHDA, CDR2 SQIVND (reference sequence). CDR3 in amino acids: CASSILGGESPLHF. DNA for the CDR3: TGTGCCAGTAGTATACTAGGGGGCGAATCACCCCTCCACTTT.